This T cell receptor beta chain appears in the sequencing data of a study of response to subunit inactivated influenza vaccine. Germline CDR1 MNHNS, CDR2 SASEGT. The CDR3 extends over 15 amino acids. V dropped 6 bases and J dropped 0; count of bases not matched to a gene: 5. This clonotype was seen a few times. TCRdb independently ran MiXCR on the RT-PCR reads; one entry per CDR3 protein. The table shows 500,000 to 550,000 distinct CDR3 sequences, with under 8.5% occurring only once. The receptor was isolated from a man aged 50-75 years who received an inactivated influenza vaccine. The genes are TRBV6-1 and TRBJ1-3; TRBD1 matches at 7 bases. Sequenced here: PBMCs from blood, sampled roughly 24 months after vaccination. DNA for the CDR3: TGTGCCAGCAGCTCGGACAGGATCTCTGGAAACACCATATATTTT. It specifies CASSSDRISGNTIYF.